These T cell receptor beta chains were read from a single sample in a study of beta chain features in type 1 diabetes. The table came from immunoSEQ multiplex PCR; TCRdb's copy has only in-frame clones and leaves some out. The table records roughly 350,000 clones, 9.5% to 10% of them present only once. The sequenced sample consisted of central memory CD4+ T cells from blood. These receptors came from a man in his thirties or forties with type 1 diabetes. CDR3s include the opening cysteine and the closing phenylalanine or tryptophan. The order of the fields is clone size, V gene, J gene, CDR3 length, D gene, CDR3 DNA, CDR3 protein. D genes are given only for firm matches. Size is stated for part of the rows, as once, few or many counts, or as a class when the clone is expanded.

few,TRBV7-2,TRBJ2-7,16,TRBD1,TGTGCCAGCACCCCAGGGGGCGGGACTTACTCCTACGAGCAGTACTTC,CASTPGGGTYSYEQYF
.,TRBV29-1,TRBJ1-1,13,.,TGCAGCGGATGGGAGTACATGAACACTGAAGCTTTCTTT,CSGWEYMNTEAFF
few,TRBV5-1,TRBJ2-3,14,.,TGCGCCAGCACAGAAGATCCTAGCACAGATACGCAGTATTTT,CASTEDPSTDTQYF
few,TRBV28,TRBJ2-2,11,.,TGTGCCAGCAGGGAGACCGGGGAGCTGTTTTTT,CASRETGELFF
.,TRBV9,TRBJ2-5,15,TRBD1,TGTGCCAGCAGCGTGAGGGGGCTCTCCCAAGAGACCCAGTACTTC,CASSVRGLSQETQYF
few,TRBV7-9,TRBJ2-3,14,.,TGTGCCAGCAGCCGAGGGGGGGTGGCAGATACGCAGTATTTT,CASSRGGVADTQYF
few,TRBV5-1,TRBJ2-2,14,TRBD1,TGCGCCAGCAATCCCCGACAGGGAGTCGGGGAGCTGTTTTTT,CASNPRQGVGELFF
many,TRBV11-2,TRBJ1-4,14,TRBD1,TGTGCCAGCAGCGTACAGGACAGGGTTGAAAAACTGTTTTTT,CASSVQDRVEKLFF
few,TRBV27,TRBJ2-1,16,.,TGTGCCAGCAGTTTATCGGTCGGGAGTGTATACAATGAGCAGTTCTTC,CASSLSVGSVYNEQFF
few,TRBV7-2,TRBJ2-7,16,TRBD1,TGTGCCAGCAGCGCTAGTCCGGACAGGATCACCTACGAGCAGTACTTC,CASSASPDRITYEQYF
.,TRBV15,TRBJ2-7,13,.,TGTGCCACCAGCAGCCCCGTACCGGGAGAGCAGTACTTC,CATSSPVPGEQYF
.,TRBV7-2,TRBJ2-2,14,.,TGTGCCAGCATGAGCCAGGCTAACACCGGGGAGCTGTTTTTT,CASMSQANTGELFF
.,TRBV4-3,TRBJ2-3,14,.,TGCGCCAGCAGCCAAAATCCAGGGGAGGATACGCAGTATTTT,CASSQNPGEDTQYF
.,TRBV18,TRBJ2-7,15,TRBD2,TGTGCCAGCTCACAAGCTAGCGGGAGTCTTTACGAGCAGTACTTC,CASSQASGSLYEQYF
.,TRBV5-6,TRBJ1-1,14,TRBD1,TGTGCCAGCAGCTTACCGGGACAGGGAACTGAAGCTTTCTTT,CASSLPGQGTEAFF
few,TRBV7-2,TRBJ1-1,13,.,TGTGCCAGCAGCTTCCTTCGGGACACTGAAGCTTTCTTT,CASSFLRDTEAFF
.,TRBV6-5,TRBJ2-2,14,.,TGTGCCAGCAGTTACTCACAGGGACCCGGGGAGCTGTTTTTT,CASSYSQGPGELFF
few,TRBV6-6,TRBJ2-3,13,.,TGTGCCAGCAGACCAATCGCTACAGATACGCAGTATTTT,CASRPIATDTQYF